This T cell receptor beta chain emerged from a study of cytomegalovirus exposure and HLA in healthy donors. 60 Vbeta and 13 Jbeta primers were used in PCR. The data were produced by immunoSEQ multiplex PCR, yet TCRdb's version contains in-frame clones alone and is incomplete. The table lists about 31,000 clones, 44% of them singletons, with around 2% in the top ten. This clone has a handful of counts. Germline lookup yields CDR1 MNHEY and CDR2 SMNVEV (reference sequence). The CDR3 is 14 amino acids. V lost 0 bases to trimming and J lost 2 bases, with 5 bases between them. The J gene is TRBJ1-5, the V gene TRBV27; possible D gene TRBD1, 5 bases. This receptor was obtained from a woman in her 50s in good health and CMV-seronegative. Sequenced input: PBMCs. The CDR3 sequence: CASSLSRGNQPQHF. The CDR3 region has the DNA TGTGCCAGCAGTTTATCCAGGGGCAATCAGCCCCAGCATTTT.